The rows below give T cell receptor beta chains drawn from one sample of a study of blood T cell repertoires in COVID-19. Assay used: immunoSEQ multiplex PCR; TCRdb lists only in-frame clones, some missing. The sample has approximately 240,000 clones, around 82% seen once. Specimen: peripheral blood. Receptors originate from a woman between 55 and 75 years old with acute or convalescent COVID-19. Each CDR3 is given with its conserved first and last residue.

V gene: TRBV6-5
CDR3 protein: CASWGQDKAVHEQYF

V gene: TRBV7-3
CDR3 protein: CASSPSGGLTDTQYF

V gene: TRBV27
CDR3 protein: CASSPIAGGPWQFF

V gene: TRBV18
CDR3 protein: CASSPERVGNTIYF

V gene: TRBV5-1
CDR3 protein: CASSWDSGEAQYF

V gene: TRBV27
CDR3 protein: CASSSLQGGLFNQPQHF

V gene: TRBV29-1
CDR3 protein: CSVLSYNEQFF

V gene: TRBV9
CDR3 protein: CASSVVSGAYNEQFF

V gene: TRBV4-2
CDR3 protein: CASSPGGPSYNEQFF

V gene: TRBV19
CDR3 protein: CASSSNPQPQHF

V gene: TRBV15
CDR3 protein: CATSIARTGNQPQHF

V gene: TRBV12-2
CDR3 protein: CASRLVCPTGGPYSNQPQHF

V gene: TRBV5-1
CDR3 protein: CASSTGQGAEKLFF

V gene: TRBV6-5
CDR3 protein: CASSSYGDTDTQYF

V gene: TRBV2
CDR3 protein: CASSSDRAEGNEQFF

V gene: TRBV28
CDR3 protein: CASRPPRGTEAFF

V gene: TRBV7-3
CDR3 protein: CASSSGTSGVYEQFF

V gene: TRBV3-1/TRBV3-2
CDR3 protein: CASSQDIWSDEKLFF

V gene: TRBV9
CDR3 protein: CASSPGLAGFSYEQYF

V gene: TRBV29-1
CDR3 protein: CSVAGGAGYGYTF

V gene: TRBV14
CDR3 protein: CASSLAGRFTEAFF

V gene: TRBV28
CDR3 protein: CASSLYVGHTGELFF

V gene: TRBV6-6
CDR3 protein: CASRTHQNEQYF

V gene: TRBV6-5
CDR3 protein: CASSNRGLKEKLFF

V gene: TRBV10-3
CDR3 protein: CAISDPQGEGNTIYF

V gene: TRBV4-3
CDR3 protein: CASSQDRGLVSFF

V gene: TRBV30
CDR3 protein: CAWSVGGSEDTIYF

V gene: TRBV6-6
CDR3 protein: CASRQGANTEAFF

V gene: TRBV7-2
CDR3 protein: CASRPAAGAVYTQYF

V gene: TRBV19
CDR3 protein: CASSTPVSRGYTF

V gene: TRBV9
CDR3 protein: CASSVGTGGIYGYTF

V gene: TRBV7-7
CDR3 protein: CASSLDRNTEAFF

V gene: TRBV10-3
CDR3 protein: CATSSNEKLFF

V gene: TRBV5-8
CDR3 protein: CASSPEGLGYNEQFF

V gene: TRBV7-2
CDR3 protein: CASSRDPGYGYTF

V gene: TRBV6-2/TRBV6-3
CDR3 protein: CASSARGTEAFF

V gene: TRBV19
CDR3 protein: CASSLGLAGSGDTQYF

V gene: TRBV4-1
CDR3 protein: CASSQRTSVTDTQYF

V gene: TRBV7-3
CDR3 protein: CASSSYRTDTQYF

V gene: TRBV29-1
CDR3 protein: CSVGGPVRGYTF

V gene: TRBV29-1
CDR3 protein: CSVRARGTGDLMNTEAFF

V gene: TRBV6-5
CDR3 protein: CASSYLLAGGSGELFF

V gene: TRBV2
CDR3 protein: CASGFPRDTFNYGYTF

V gene: TRBV30
CDR3 protein: CAWSHDRNTEAFF

V gene: TRBV19
CDR3 protein: CASSPQGPHPDEAFF

V gene: TRBV4-1
CDR3 protein: CASSSRLAGGPGTGANVLTF

V gene: TRBV27
CDR3 protein: CASSRRATNEKLFF

V gene: TRBV10-3
CDR3 protein: CAISESQVAYTF

V gene: TRBV7-2
CDR3 protein: CASSFGEGGTEAFF

V gene: TRBV19
CDR3 protein: CASSNRGRSNQPQHF